This section outlines one T cell receptor beta chain sequence together with its context. What this receptor recognizes is not known. Base qualities were left out, and no much larger clone turns up one base away. This record belongs to a study of neoadjuvant nivolumab and ipilimumab in lung cancer (dated by TCRdb to 2018 to 2020). Notes on the research overall: Nivolumab was given at 3 mg/kg intravenously on days 1, 15 and 29, and the combination arm added ipilimumab 1 mg/kg on day 1 only. Matched pretherapy and resected tumor pairs were analyzed for seven patients, of whom four received nivolumab and three received nivolumab plus ipilimumab. TCR repertoires in pretherapy (baseline) peripheral blood were compared with TCR repertoires in tumors resected at surgery after neoadjuvant immune checkpoint blockade. The trial treated 40 to 45 patients with operable NSCLC: around 23 were randomized to nivolumab monotherapy and roughly 21 to nivolumab plus ipilimumab. For each study arm, the primary endpoint of the trial was the rate of major pathologic response (MPR) in the intention-to-treat population.

The meaning of the sample's time point label: at surgical resection after neoadjuvant nivolumab +/- ipilimumab. Samples came from the phase 2 randomized NEOSTAR trial, which tested neoadjuvant nivolumab or nivolumab plus ipilimumab followed by surgery in operable NSCLC. Library construction relied on the immunoSEQ multiplex PCR assay. As for the authors' bioinformatics: Richness and clonality were used to summarize the repertoires, and clones that significantly expanded or contracted between pre- and post-therapy samples were identified. In its TCRdb copy, this immuneACCESS table keeps in-frame sequences only and misses some clones. Where compared with another copy, unresolved V genes explain less than half of these, and the others have no known cause. The V and J calls and the clone size are those of that table, but D and trimming were determined from the DNA. Within this sample are about 18,000 clones, with around 76% of them counted one time only. The biggest ten clones account for roughly 7.1% of the sample.

The germline V and J ends show losses of 7 bases and 2 bases respectively, and no gene match explains 6 bases of the junction. The CDR3 has 15 amino acids, counting the end cysteine and phenylalanine. Only the CDR3 part of the read is kept: 45 bases, read in frame from the first base. Reading the germline V gene (reference sequence) gives CDR1 GTSNPN and CDR2 SVGIG. Overall study results and their limits: There was no significant correlation between TCR clonality and pathologic tumor regression, and just a single major-pathologic-response sample was available for the clonality-regression analysis. A positive correlation was observed between pretherapy blood TCR richness and richness in tumors resected after neoadjuvant therapy (Spearman R ≈ 0.8). A small number of samples underwent TCR sequencing. From pretherapy to surgery, increases in tumor T-cell richness and clonality were observed in three of three dual-therapy tumors but in only two of four nivolumab-treated tumors. TCR richness and clonality were greater in resected tumors than in tumor-adjacent uninvolved lung, and increases were seen in more dual-therapy-treated tumors.

Source: tumor tissue, taken after neoadjuvant nivolumab, alone or with ipilimumab, at or shortly before surgery. The source of this sequence is an adult with non-small cell lung cancer. Here the chain combines TRBV30 and TRBJ2-3; 13 middle bases align to TRBD2. Here the CDR3 is given as CAFTSGREFTDTQYF. DNA sequence: TGTGCCTTCACTAGCGGGAGGGAATTCACAGATACGCAGTATTTT.